This T cell receptor (beta chain) comes out of a study of T-cell memory formation after mild COVID-19. This clonotype was counted a few times. Its antigen is unidentified. The 5'RACE method, run with constant-segment primers, produced TCR alpha and TCR beta cDNA libraries (carrying sample barcodes and UMIs). TCRdb ran MiXCR on the 5' RACE reads and lists one entry per CDR3 protein. The sample has a few hundred thousand distinct CDR3 sequences, around an eighth seen once. The CDR3 length is 17 residues. CDR1 is SEHNR, CDR2 FQNEAQ, per germline (reference sequence). Deletions cut 1 base from V and 0 bases from J, with 16 bases between. Study-level points and caveats: Later expanders leaned CD4+, whereas day 15 to 85 contracting clones were balanced CD4/CD8. Pre-infection memory carried some responding clones, suggesting that cross-reactive memory joined.

The source material was PBMCs or a T cell subset sorted from them (not recorded which). This TCR was recovered from a man aged 18 to 30 who had mild COVID-19 (a few samples of this study predate the infection). Cell type and time point are not known. The chain couples TRBV7-9 to TRBJ2-7, with D possibly being TRBD1 or TRBD2 (5 bases each). The CDR3 region has the DNA TGTGCCAGCAGCTTAGAGGGCCAGGGACCGGGCTCCTACGAGCAGTACGTC. Its translation: CASSLEGQGPGSYEQYV.